Below, one TCR beta chain is given with its context. The antigen is undetermined. Profiled with immunoSEQ multiplex PCR; TCRdb holds only in-frame clones, not every one. The table includes about 4,000 clones, about four fifths detected once. This specimen comes from a study of neoadjuvant nivolumab and ipilimumab in lung cancer. Germline loops: CDR1 SGHTA, CDR2 FQGTGA. This CDR3 spans 14 amino acids. V was pared by 5 bases and J by 5 bases, with 12 bases between. Study-level findings and limits: Resected-tumor TCR richness correlated positively with pretherapy blood richness. Pathologic regression was not significantly tied to TCR clonality.

V and J are TRBV7-3 and TRBJ2-2; D is possibly TRBD1 (6 bases). Specimen: peripheral blood, collected after neoadjuvant nivolumab, alone or with ipilimumab, at or shortly before surgery. The clonotype comes from an adult with non-small cell lung cancer. The CDR3 loop is CASSLGQETGELFF. Here the CDR3 DNA reads TGTGCCAGCAGCCTGGGACAAGAAACCGGGGAGCTGTTTTTT.